The clone carrying this TCR beta chain showed up just a few times. Its antigen is unidentified. The J segment lost 4 bases and the V segment lost 8 bases, leaving 1 base of the junction unmatched. The CDR3 spans 13 residues. Germline lookup yields CDR1 MDHEN and CDR2 SYDVKM. The sample is drawn from a study of yellow fever vaccine responses in identical twins. Whole-study results and caveats: Twins' vaccine T cell responses reportedly seemed partly convergent and partly personalized.

TCRdb redid the calling of the RT-PCR reads with MiXCR, one entry per CDR3 protein. This sample has roughly 17,000 distinct CDR3 sequences, with just over 60% found just once. The material sequenced was T cells from blood (PBMCs), unsorted or a sorted subset (not recorded which), taken before or after yellow fever vaccination (not recorded which). This TCR came from a woman between 18 and 29 years old who received the yellow fever vaccine. The chain employs TRBV28 and TRBJ2-7; 14 bases map to TRBD2. In DNA, the CDR3 is TGTGCCAGCGGGACTAGCGGGAGTTACGAGCAGTACTTC. Its translation is CASGTSGSYEQYF.